These 27 T cell receptor beta chains share one sample of origin, sequenced in a study of siplizumab effects on memory and regulatory T cells. Generated by immunoSEQ multiplex PCR, the TCRdb table keeps only in-frame clones and is missing some. Of roughly 70,000 clones listed, about 92% were seen once; the top ten hold 4% to 5.5%. Sequences were obtained from CD8+ T cells sorted from blood. These receptors originate from a human donor in good health.

The chain employs TRBV30 and TRBJ1-5; TRBD1 might be the D (5 bases). The CDR3 loop spans 14 amino acids. Trimming took off 5 bases at V and 0 bases at J, with 11 bases between the two ends. Per the germline V gene, CDR1 is GTSNPN and CDR2 is SVGIG (reference sequence). The DNA for the CDR3 is TGTGCCTGGGAGGGGAGGGATAGCAATCAGCCCCAGCATTTT. Protein product: CAWEGRDSNQPQHF.

The chain combines TRBV4-3 with TRBJ2-1; D is uncertain. The CDR3 is 12 amino acids. CDR1 and CDR2 from the germline V gene are LGHNA and YSLEER. The V and J ends lost 4 bases and 10 bases respectively, with 11 bases between them. The CDR3 here is CASSPTGEEQFF. The CDR3 region has the DNA TGCGCCAGCAGCCCGACCGGAGAGGAGCAGTTCTTC.

V gene TRBV6-1 combines with J gene TRBJ2-1; a weak D match, TRBD2 (6 bases). The V end was cut by 6 bases, the J end by 9 bases, with 9 bases between. Germline CDR1 is MNHNS and CDR2 is SASEGT. The CDR3 runs 11 residues. Written as DNA, the CDR3 is TGTGCCAGCAGGGAGGGTGTTGAGCAGTTCTTC. Its protein product is CASREGVEQFF.

This clone was recorded once. J is TRBJ2-5 and V is TRBV7-9, with no clear D. CDR1 is SEHNR and CDR2 is FQNEAQ in the germline V gene (reference sequence). CDR3 length equals 13 residues. With 1 base removed from V and 5 bases from J, the gap between germline ends came to 8 bases. CDR3 amino acids: CASSLEAHETQYF. Here the CDR3 DNA reads TGTGCCAGCAGCTTAGAAGCGCACGAGACCCAGTACTTC. Full variable domain (missing parts from reference TRBV7-9 and TRBJ2-5): DTGVSQNPRHKITKRGQNVTFRCDPISEHNRLYWYRQTLGQGPEFLTYFQNEAQLEKSRLLSDRFSAERPKGSFSTLEIQRTEQGDSAMYLCASSLEAHETQYFGPGTRLLVL.

The rearrangement joins TRBV12-5 to TRBJ2-1; a weak D match, TRBD1 (8 bases). The CDR3 sequence is 16 residues long. The V gene's germline CDR1 is LGHNT and CDR2 FRNRAP. Deletions cut 7 bases from V and 4 bases from J, with 20 bases between. CDR3 region: CASDTVTGGDYNEQFF. The CDR3 nucleotides read TGTGCTAGTGACACCGTCACAGGGGGGGATTACAATGAGCAGTTCTTC.

This clone has a single count. The genes are TRBV27 and TRBJ2-7, with a weak D call TRBD1 (5 bases). The V end lost 3 bases, the J end lost 3 bases, and 9 bases lay between the germline ends. This CDR3 spans 13 amino acids. The germline V gene encodes CDR1 MNHEY and CDR2 SMNVEV (reference sequence). As DNA, the CDR3 is TGTGCCAGCAGTTTCCAGGGCCACTACGAGCAGTACTTC. Protein product: CASSFQGHYEQYF.

This chain links TRBV7-3 with TRBJ2-7; TRBD2 agrees at 8 bases. The germline V gene encodes CDR1 SGHTA and CDR2 FQGTGA. The CDR3 totals 15 residues. The V gene end was trimmed by 5 bases and the J gene end by 5 bases; junction bases not matched to a gene: 11. DNA of the CDR3: TGTGCCAGCAGCCCTGACGGGGGGGCATTGAACGAGCAGTACTTC. Residues: CASSPDGGALNEQYF.

The chain combines TRBV4-2 with TRBJ2-7; 8 bases are shared with TRBD1. CDR3 length equals 18 residues. The germline CDR1 and CDR2 sequences are LGHNA and YNFKEQ. Trimming took 3 bases from V and 4 from J; bases not matched to a gene: 17. The CDR3 reads CASSQWASTGTGDYEQYF. CDR3 bases: TGTGCCAGCAGCCAGTGGGCTAGCACCGGGACAGGTGATTACGAGCAGTACTTC.

The chain joins TRBV7-9 to TRBJ1-5; D is uncertain. Trimming cost V 1 base and J 15 bases, with 16 bases left between them. Per the germline V gene, CDR1 is SEHNR and CDR2 is FQNEAQ (reference sequence). The CDR3 extends over 13 amino acids. The CDR3 region is CASSLGSSGLSHF. In nucleotides, the CDR3 is TGTGCCAGCAGCTTAGGCTCCTCCGGACTTTCGCATTTT.

The V call is TRBV4-1, the J call TRBJ2-7, with 12 positions matching TRBD2. Germline loops: CDR1 MGHRA, CDR2 YSYEKL. The CDR3 is 16 amino acids. J was trimmed by 4 bases and V by 1 base; bases with no gene match: 5. The CDR3 nucleotides are TGCGCCAGCAGCCAAGGGGCGGGACTAGCGGGTTACGAGCAGTACTTC. Protein product: CASSQGAGLAGYEQYF.

The rearrangement joins TRBV30 to TRBJ1-1; no reliable D call. V shed 5 bases and J shed 1 base, with 17 bases lying between them. Germline CDR1 is GTSNPN and CDR2 is SVGIG (reference sequence). The CDR3 runs to 15 residues. The CDR3 nucleotides read TGTGCCTGGGTAAAACTTCCCCCGAGGAACACTGAAGCTTTCTTT. Translated, it gives CAWVKLPPRNTEAFF.

This chain uses TRBV12-2 with TRBJ1-1. TRBV12-2 is marked as a pseudogene. This CDR3 has 13 residues. The CDR3 nucleotides are TGTGCAAGCGAGAGGCACATGAACACTGAAGCTTTCTTT. This sequence encodes CASERHMNTEAFF.

The chain joins TRBV9 to TRBJ1-5; D unresolved. This CDR3 has 14 residues. Germline V gives CDR1 SGDLS, CDR2 YYNGEE. Trimming took 0 bases from V and 4 from J, leaving 8 bases between them. This CDR3 is CASSVAAENQPQHF. Here the CDR3 DNA reads TGTGCCAGCAGCGTAGCGGCGGAGAATCAGCCCCAGCATTTT.

The V gene is TRBV4-3, the J gene TRBJ2-5; possible D gene TRBD2, 5 bases. The CDR3 consists of 15 residues. Trimming took 1 base from V and 5 from J, leaving 14 bases between them. Germline CDR1 reads LGHNA; CDR2 reads YSLEER. In nucleotides, the CDR3 is TGCGCCAGCAGCCAAGGCTCTGAGGGTTTGGAGACCCAGTACTTC. Translation gives CASSQGSEGLETQYF.

The V call is TRBV30, the J call TRBJ1-4, with TRBD1 matching 9 bases. The CDR3 runs to 13 residues. Germline V gene data show CDR1 as GTSNPN and CDR2 as SVGIG (reference sequence). Trimming at V came to 8 bases and at J to 7 bases, leaving 8 bases not matched to a gene. CDR3 in amino acids: CAGGGQGGEKLFF. CDR3 nucleotides: TGTGCCGGGGGGGGACAGGGAGGTGAAAAACTGTTTTTT. The whole variable domain, filled in from reference TRBV30 and TRBJ1-4, reads SQTIHQWPATLVQPVGSPLSLECTVEGTSNPNLYWYRQAAGRGLQLLFYSVGIGQISSEVPQNLSASRPQDRQFILSSKKLLLSDSGFYLCAGGGQGGEKLFFGSGTQLSVL.

The V and J genes are TRBV7-3 and TRBJ2-1; tentative D call: TRBD2 (6 bases). The CDR3 is 17 residues long. The ends were cut back, 1 base at V and 3 bases at J, with 16 bases in the middle. Germline lookup yields CDR1 SGHTA and CDR2 FQGTGA. CDR3: CASSLIGSGDFYNEQFF. For the CDR3, the DNA is TGTGCCAGCAGCTTAATAGGTAGCGGAGATTTCTACAATGAGCAGTTCTTC.

The J gene is TRBJ2-7, the V gene TRBV9, with 8 bases aligning to TRBD1. The length of the CDR3 is 17 residues. Germline V gene sequence: CDR1 SGDLS, CDR2 YYNGEE. With V trimmed by 4 bases and J by 5 bases, 17 bases remained unmatched. CDR3 sequence reads: CASSPQGAVVVGDEQYF. CDR3 in DNA: TGTGCCAGCAGCCCTCAGGGGGCCGTGGTAGTGGGAGACGAGCAGTACTTC. Full variable domain (remainder filled in from reference TRBV9 and TRBJ2-7): DSGVTQTPKHLITATGQRVTLRCSPRSGDLSVYWYQQSLDQGLQFLIQYYNGEERAKGNILERFSAQQFPDLHSELNLSSLELGDSALYFCASSPQGAVVVGDEQYFGPGTRLTVT.

The genes are TRBV5-1 and TRBJ2-1; D possibly matches TRBD1 or TRBD2 (5 bases each). CDR1 and CDR2 from the germline V gene are SGHRS and YFSETQ. The CDR3 spans 16 residues. V was pared by 4 bases and J by 6 bases, with 20 bases between. CDR3 bases: TGCGCCAGCAGCCCCGGGGCGTCGAGTCTCCTCAATGAGCAGTTCTTC. Translation gives CASSPGASSLLNEQFF. The complete variable domain, with remaining parts taken from reference TRBV5-1 and TRBJ2-1, reads KAGVTQTPRYLIKTRGQQVTLSCSPISGHRSVSWYQQTPGQGLQFLFEYFSETQRNKGNFPGRFSGRQFSNSRSEMNVSTLELGDSALYLCASSPGASSLLNEQFFGPGTRLTVL.

Only one count was recorded for this clone. The identical CDR3 is also encoded by other nucleotide sequences in the sample. The rearrangement uses TRBV28 and TRBJ1-2; 7 nucleotides match TRBD1. Germline-derived CDR1 and CDR2 are MDHEN and SYDVKM. This CDR3 spans 14 amino acids. With V trimmed by 1 base and J by 3 bases, 2 bases remained unmatched. The CDR3 sequence is CASSLLGGDYGYTF. CDR3 coding DNA: TGTGCCAGCAGTTTATTAGGGGGCGACTATGGCTACACCTTC.

The chain recombines TRBV19 with TRBJ2-7; TRBD1 matches 7 bases. CDR3 length: 13 residues. V lost 3 bases to trimming and J lost 3 bases; unmatched junction nucleotides: 2. Germline CDR1 and CDR2: LNHDA and SQIVND (reference sequence). CDR3: CASSMSGGYEQYF. In nucleotides, the CDR3 is TGTGCCAGTAGTATGTCAGGGGGCTACGAGCAGTACTTC.

J is TRBJ2-4 and V is TRBV19; tentatively, D is TRBD1 (6 bases). The V end lost 3 bases, the J end lost 9 bases, and 18 bases lay between the germline ends. CDR3 size: 15 residues. The V gene's germline CDR1 is LNHDA and CDR2 SQIVND (reference sequence). This CDR3 is CASSILQGGPSIQYF. CDR3 DNA: TGTGCCAGTAGTATTTTACAGGGCGGTCCGAGCATTCAGTACTTC.

This clone appeared once. The gene calls are TRBV9 and TRBJ2-1; D is uncertain. This CDR3 spans 15 amino acids. V lost 0 bases, J lost 8 bases, and 15 bases lay in between. Germline V gene sequence: CDR1 SGDLS, CDR2 YYNGEE. CDR3 in DNA: TGTGCCAGCAGCGTAGAAGGCGGTTCCGTCGATGAGCAGTTCTTC. It translates to CASSVEGGSVDEQFF.

The genes are TRBV5-1 and TRBJ2-1; 7 bases line up with TRBD1. Germline CDR1 is SGHRS and CDR2 is YFSETQ. V was clipped by 6 bases and J by 4 bases; unmatched bases: 10. This CDR3 is built from 15 residues. The CDR3 DNA sequence: TGCGCCAGCACCGAAGGGGGCGATGGTTACAATGAGCAGTTCTTC. Its translation: CASTEGGDGYNEQFF. Full variable domain (missing parts from reference TRBV5-1 and TRBJ2-1): KAGVTQTPRYLIKTRGQQVTLSCSPISGHRSVSWYQQTPGQGLQFLFEYFSETQRNKGNFPGRFSGRQFSNSRSEMNVSTLELGDSALYLCASTEGGDGYNEQFFGPGTRLTVL.

The chain carries TRBV15 and TRBJ2-3; D possibly corresponds to TRBD1 (6 bases). This CDR3 spans 14 amino acids. From germline, CDR1 is LNHNV and CDR2 YYDKDF (reference sequence). V lost 4 bases and J lost 4, with 12 bases in between. The chain's CDR3 is CATSMSRGADTQYF. CDR3 coding DNA: TGTGCCACCAGCATGAGCAGGGGAGCAGATACGCAGTATTTT.

The chain has TRBV9 and TRBJ2-3; maybe TRBD2 (5 bases). CDR1 is SGDLS, CDR2 YYNGEE, per germline. Trimming took 3 bases from V and 2 from J, leaving 10 bases between them. The CDR3 length is 14 residues. The CDR3 nucleotides are TGTGCCAGCAGCGCCCGGACTTTCACAGATACGCAGTATTTT. This gives the protein CASSARTFTDTQYF.

The chain couples TRBV19 to TRBJ1-4, with D uncertain. Germline lookup yields CDR1 LNHDA and CDR2 SQIVND (reference sequence). V lost 8 bases and J 0 bases, leaving 7 bases between the germline ends. The CDR3 extends over 13 amino acids. CDR3 loop: CASSWATNEKLFF. The CDR3 DNA follows: TGTGCCAGTTCTTGGGCAACTAATGAAAAACTGTTTTTT.

The V call is TRBV19, the J call TRBJ1-5; perhaps TRBD1 as D (5 bases). Germline lookup yields CDR1 LNHDA and CDR2 SQIVND (reference sequence). The CDR3 runs to 15 residues. V lost 3 bases to trimming and J lost 5 bases, with 14 bases between them. CDR3 nucleotide sequence: TGTGCCAGTAGTATGTTCGGGGGAAAGGATCAGCCCCAGCATTTT. As protein: CASSMFGGKDQPQHF.